The 18 T cell receptor beta chains presented below share a single source sample, sequenced in a study of neurological immune-mediated disorders. TCRdb re-analysed the 5' RACE reads in MiXCR, keeping a single row per CDR3 protein. There are about 55,000 distinct CDR3 sequences in the sample; roughly 4.6% occur only once, and roughly 3.1% lies in the top ten. Sequencing was performed on PBMCs. The receptors originated from a man between 45 and 60 years old with multiple sclerosis.

The chain carries TRBV30 and TRBJ2-5; D is unresolved. V lost 8 bases to trimming and J lost 4 bases, with 26 bases between them. The CDR3 is made up of 16 amino acids. Germline lookup yields CDR1 GTSNPN and CDR2 SVGIG (reference sequence). CDR3 sequence (DNA): TGTGCCAGCGCACGGGCCCGCCGAGATTTCAGAGAGACCCAGTACTTC. It translates to CASARARRDFRETQYF.

The V gene is TRBV20-1, the J gene TRBJ2-1; a possible D gene is TRBD1 (5 bases). V lost 6 bases to trimming and J lost 1 base, with 16 bases between them. The CDR3 length is 15 residues. Germline CDR1 reads DFQATT; CDR2 reads SNEGSKA (reference sequence). The CDR3 DNA reads TGCAGTGCGGCCGCGTGGGCAGGGTCCTACAATGAGCAGTTCTTC. Translating it yields CSAAAWAGSYNEQFF.

This clonotype was counted many times. This rearrangement joins TRBV27 to TRBJ2-2; 11 bases match TRBD2. Germline V gene sequence: CDR1 MNHEY, CDR2 SMNVEV (reference sequence). This CDR3 is 15 amino acids long. The V and J ends lost 4 bases and 4 bases, in that order; junction bases with no gene match: 2. CDR3 loop: CASSSGLAGTGELFF. Here the CDR3 DNA reads TGTGCCAGCAGTTCCGGACTAGCGGGCACCGGGGAGCTGTTTTTT.

The sample holds many counts of this clonotype. The chain is built from TRBV7-2 and TRBJ1-2; 9 nucleotides match TRBD1. Germline CDR1 is SGHTA and CDR2 is FQGNSA. The V and J ends lost 6 bases and 4 bases, in that order; junction bases with no gene match: 6. The length of the CDR3 is 14 residues. DNA of the CDR3: TGTGCCAGCAGTTCCCGACAGGGGGGCTATGGCTACACCTTC. It translates to CASSSRQGGYGYTF.

This clonotype has ten or more counts. The CDR3 coding sequence is TGCAGTGCTCGACAGGAAAGGTCTAATGAAAAACTGTTTTTT. Translated, it gives CSARQERSNEKLFF. The chain uses TRBV20-1 and TRBJ1-4; a weak D match, TRBD1 (6 bases). The V and J ends lost 5 bases and 3 bases respectively, with 13 bases between them. Germline assignment: CDR1 DFQATT and CDR2 SNEGSKA (reference sequence). CDR3 length equals 14 residues.

This chain connects TRBV12-5 to TRBJ1-5; the match to TRBD1 covers 7 bases. CDR1 is LGHNT, CDR2 FRNRAP, per germline. The CDR3 consists of 19 residues. Losses at the gene ends were 0 bases for V and 0 bases for J; bases not matched to a gene: 11. The CDR3 DNA is TGTGCTAGTGGTTTGGTACGGACCGGGACAGTCATTAGCAATCAGCCCCAGCATTTT. Translating it yields CASGLVRTGTVISNQPQHF. The variable domain in full, completed from reference TRBV12-5 and TRBJ1-5, reads DARVTQTPRHKVTEMGQEVTMRCQPILGHNTVFWYRQTMMQGLELLAYFRNRAPLDDSGMPKDRFSAEMPDATLATLKIQPSEPRDSAVYFCASGLVRTGTVISNQPQHFGDGTRLSIL.

This clonotype has at least ten counts. The rearrangement links TRBV29-1 to TRBJ1-2; TRBD1 is a possible D gene (6 bases). Between the trimmed V and J ends, which lost 5 bases and 4 bases, there was a span of 14 bases. Germline V gene sequence: CDR1 SQVTM, CDR2 ANQGSEA. CDR3 length: 13 residues. The DNA for the CDR3 is TGCAGCGTTTGGTTTGTACAGGGCTATGGCTACACCTTC. It is translated as CSVWFVQGYGYTF.

The table lists this clonotype with many counts. V usage is TRBV10-3 and J usage is TRBJ2-1; D unclear. V lost 4 bases to trimming and J lost 0 bases, with 19 bases between them. The CDR3 runs to 18 residues. The germline V gene encodes CDR1 ENHRY and CDR2 SYGVKD. This chain's CDR3 is CAISAGSPSQPSYNEQFF. DNA of the CDR3: TGTGCCATCAGTGCCGGTAGCCCCTCACAGCCCTCCTACAATGAGCAGTTCTTC.

This clonotype was seen many times. This rearrangement joins TRBV5-1 to TRBJ2-4, with a possible D match to TRBD2 (7 bases). V lost 0 bases to trimming and J lost 8 bases, with 21 bases between them. CDR1 is SGHRS, CDR2 YFSETQ, per germline. The CDR3 consists of 17 residues. CDR3 sequence reads: CASSLGGGSTKNDIQYF. The CDR3 DNA is TGCGCCAGCAGCTTGGGGGGGGGCTCTACCAAAAACGACATTCAGTACTTC.

This clonotype was observed many times. V is TRBV7-6 and J is TRBJ2-7; TRBD2 agrees at 8 bases. The trim removed 5 bases at V and 2 bases at J, leaving 8 bases unmatched. The CDR3 consists of 15 residues. Germline loops: CDR1 SGHVS, CDR2 FNYEAQ. CDR3 loop: CASSPNSGATYEQYF. In DNA form, the CDR3 reads TGTGCCAGCAGCCCAAATAGCGGGGCTACCTACGAGCAGTACTTC.

V is TRBV6-5 and J is TRBJ2-7; D is possibly TRBD2 (5 bases). CDR3 length equals 17 residues. Germline V gene lookup returns CDR1 MNHEY and CDR2 SVGAGI. V lost 0 bases, J lost 5 bases, and 20 bases lay in between. CDR3 sequence reads: CASSYSGWTGFGNEQYF. The CDR3 bases are TGTGCCAGCAGTTACTCGGGCTGGACGGGGTTCGGGAACGAGCAGTACTTC.

This clonotype was observed many times. The gene calls are TRBV5-1 and TRBJ2-5; 8 nucleotides line up with TRBD2. This CDR3 region has 15 residues. V lost 4 bases to trimming and J lost 5 bases; unmatched junction nucleotides: 10. Looked up from germline, CDR1 is SGHRS and CDR2 is YFSETQ. In DNA form, the CDR3 reads TGCGCCAGCAGCACTAGCGGAAACCCGGAGGAGACCCAGTACTTC. This codes for CASSTSGNPEETQYF.

The rearrangement links TRBV7-2 to TRBJ1-3; 11 positions agree with TRBD1. The germline CDR1 and CDR2 sequences are SGHTA and FQGNSA. The junction had 7 bases not matched to a gene; V was cut back by 2 bases and J by 7 bases. The CDR3 sequence is 16 residues long. The CDR3 bases are TGTGCCAGCAGCTTACGGACAGGGGGCTTGTGGAACACCATATATTTT. Translating gives CASSLRTGGLWNTIYF.

Ten or more counts support this clonotype. The rearrangement joins TRBV12-3 or TRBV12-4 to TRBJ1-5, with D possibly TRBD1 on 5 matching bases. This CDR3 comprises 15 residues. The germline V and J ends were trimmed by 3 bases and 3 bases, with 12 bases remaining between them. Here the CDR3 DNA reads TGTGCCAGCAGTTTCCGAGGGGCACCCAATCAGCCCCAGCATTTT. Its protein product is CASSFRGAPNQPQHF.

This clonotype was seen repeatedly, ten times or more. The chain is built from TRBV6-5 and TRBJ2-1; possible D gene TRBD2, 8 bases. Between the trimmed V and J ends, which lost 0 bases and 9 bases, there was a span of 15 bases. The CDR3 spans 15 residues. Germline lookup yields CDR1 MNHEY and CDR2 SVGAGI. CDR3 nucleotide sequence: TGTGCCAGCAGTTACTCGGGTAGCGGGACAGTTGAGCAGTTCTTC. Amino acid sequence: CASSYSGSGTVEQFF.

This clonotype was recorded many times. The rearrangement joins TRBV4-1 to TRBJ2-5; the D is unclear. CDR1 is MGHRA and CDR2 is YSYEKL in the germline V gene. V lost 0 bases to trimming and J lost 2 bases, with 10 bases between them. This CDR3 has 15 residues. The CDR3 is CASSQDRTVQETQYF. The CDR3 DNA reads TGCGCCAGCAGCCAAGATCGTACAGTTCAAGAGACCCAGTACTTC.

In its sample, this clonotype was seen many times. This chain joins TRBV5-1 and TRBJ2-1, with TRBD2 as a possible D gene (6 bases). The germline gives CDR1 SGHRS, CDR2 YFSETQ. CDR3 length: 14 amino acids. V was pared by 0 bases and J by 12 bases, with 16 bases between. The CDR3 DNA follows: TGCGCCAGCAGCTTGGCCATGGAGGGAGGAGGGCAGTTCTTC. Its translation: CASSLAMEGGGQFF. The whole variable domain, filled in from reference TRBV5-1 and TRBJ2-1, reads KAGVTQTPRYLIKTRGQQVTLSCSPISGHRSVSWYQQTPGQGLQFLFEYFSETQRNKGNFPGRFSGRQFSNSRSEMNVSTLELGDSALYLCASSLAMEGGGQFFGPGTRLTVL.

For the CDR3, the DNA is TGTGCCAGCAGCTTGTGGGGGTTCACCGGGACTAGAGGCGATATCTACGAGCAGTACTTC. Its translation: CASSLWGFTGTRGDIYEQYF. The J gene is TRBJ2-7, the V gene TRBV5-6, with 8 positions matching TRBD2. The CDR3 runs 20 residues. Germline-derived CDR1 and CDR2 are SGHDT and YYEEEE. V lost 1 base, J lost 3 bases, and 21 bases stayed unmatched.